This TCR beta chain was identified during a study of blood T cells in healthy people across ages. Comment on this clonotype: Antigen unknown. A much bigger clone sits one base away, suggesting this may be a read error.

Study-wide points: Researchers report that TCR beta diversity correlated strongly with naive T cell percentage. Comparison with aged donors showed that long-lived donors had more naive CD4+ cells and higher diversity.

Trimming stripped 11 bases from V and 4 bases from J, with 21 bases between. CDR3 size: 15 residues. In germline, CDR1 is SNHLY, CDR2 FYNNEI. Primed by a sample-barcoded 5' primer and a J-beta primer mix, a second PCR proceeded for roughly 6 to 12 cycles. From the 5' RACE reads, TCRdb called clonotypes with MiXCR, one entry per CDR3 protein. The sample lists 590,000 or so distinct CDR3 sequences; roughly 30% were seen once. Sequenced material: blood. This TCR was recovered from a woman older than 75 in good health. The gene calls are TRBV2 and TRBJ2-1; the D gene is possibly TRBD2 (5 bases). The CDR3 DNA is TGTGCCGGCAACCGCGGAGGTACGACTTACAATGAGCAGTTCTTC. This codes for CAGNRGGTTYNEQFF.